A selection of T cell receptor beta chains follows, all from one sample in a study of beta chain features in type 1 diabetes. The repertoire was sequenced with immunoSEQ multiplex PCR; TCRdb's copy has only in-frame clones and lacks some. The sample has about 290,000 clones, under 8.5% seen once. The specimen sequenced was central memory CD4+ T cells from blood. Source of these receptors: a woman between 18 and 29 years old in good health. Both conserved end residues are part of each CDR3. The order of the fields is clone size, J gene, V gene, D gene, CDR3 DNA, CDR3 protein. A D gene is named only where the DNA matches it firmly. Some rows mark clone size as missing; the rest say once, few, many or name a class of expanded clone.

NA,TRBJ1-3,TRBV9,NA,TGTGCCAGCAGTGATCGAGACTCTGGAAACACCATATATTTT,CASSDRDSGNTIYF
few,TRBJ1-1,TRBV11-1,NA,TGTGCCAGCAGCCTCTATACTCCGTCGAACACTGAAGCTTTCTTT,CASSLYTPSNTEAFF
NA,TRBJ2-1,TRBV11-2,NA,TGTGCCAGCAGCTTAGCCAGGGGAGACGCCAATGAGCAGTTCTTC,CASSLARGDANEQFF
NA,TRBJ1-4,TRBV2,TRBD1,TGTGCCAGCAGCGAAGAACAGGGGTCTAATGAAAAACTGTTTTTT,CASSEEQGSNEKLFF
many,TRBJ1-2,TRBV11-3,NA,TGTGCCAGCAGCCCCACCGGTCGGCCGATTTATGGCTACACCTTC,CASSPTGRPIYGYTF
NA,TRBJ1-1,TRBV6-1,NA,TGTGCCAGCAGCAAGGGTAGGGACTCTGAAGCTTTCTTT,CASSKGRDSEAFF
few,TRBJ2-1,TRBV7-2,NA,TGTGCCAGCAGCTTAGGGACTGCTTCAGATGAGCAGTTCTTC,CASSLGTASDEQFF
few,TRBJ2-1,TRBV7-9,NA,TGTGCCAGCAGCCTCACGTTGAGCAGGGGCGCCTACAATGAGCAGTTCTTC,CASSLTLSRGAYNEQFF
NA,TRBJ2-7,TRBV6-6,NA,TGTGCCAGCAGTTACCATGGGGGTGGGGACTACGAGCAGTACTTC,CASSYHGGGDYEQYF
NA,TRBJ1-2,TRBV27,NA,TGTGCCAGCAGTAGCGGGAGCTTCTATGGCTACACCTTC,CASSSGSFYGYTF